This T cell receptor (beta chain) is drawn from a study of blood T cells in healthy people across ages. Findings of the study overall: TCR beta diversity, measured per million T cells, fell in a roughly linear way with age.

PCR was performed a second time for roughly 6 to 12 cycles using a sample-barcoded 5' primer and a J-beta primer mix. TCRdb fed the 5' RACE reads into MiXCR, producing one record per CDR3 protein. The table lists around 1.5 million distinct CDR3 sequences, 42% of them singletons. With respect to this clonotype: The antigen remains unidentified.

Input material: blood. This TCR was sampled from a woman between 18 and 30 years old in good health.

As DNA, the CDR3 is TGCAGTGCCCCGGAGTCTAGCGGGAGCTCCTACAATGAGCAGTACTTC. Translation gives CSAPESSGSSYNEQYF. V and J are TRBV20-1 and TRBJ2-1, with 10 bases fitting TRBD2. The DNA end is more similar to TRBJ2-7, so the J call may be wrong. CDR3 length: 16 amino acids. CDR1 and CDR2 (germline): DFQATT, SNEGSKA (reference sequence).